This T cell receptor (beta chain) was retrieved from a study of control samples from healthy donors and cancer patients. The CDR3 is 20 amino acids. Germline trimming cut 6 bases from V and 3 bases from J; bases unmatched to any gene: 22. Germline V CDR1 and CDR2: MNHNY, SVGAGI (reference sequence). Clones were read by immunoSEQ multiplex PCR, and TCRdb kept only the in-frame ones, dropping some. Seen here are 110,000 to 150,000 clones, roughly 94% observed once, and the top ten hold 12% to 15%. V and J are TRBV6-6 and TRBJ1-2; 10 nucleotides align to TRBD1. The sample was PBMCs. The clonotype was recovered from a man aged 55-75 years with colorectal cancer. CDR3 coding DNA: TGTGCCAGCAGCGCCGGGACACCAGGGGACAGGGGAACGGTAGACTATGGCTACACCTTC. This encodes CASSAGTPGDRGTVDYGYTF.